These 17 T cell receptor beta chains came from one sample sequenced in a study of OX40 agonist ivuxolimab in advanced cancers. The method was immunoSEQ multiplex PCR; TCRdb's version includes in-frame clones alone and lacks a portion of them. Of 40,000 or so clones in the sample, less than 90% were seen once. This specimen consisted of CD4+ or CD8+ T cells sorted from blood, obtained in a trial of the OX40 agonist ivuxolimab. These receptors were obtained from an adult with an advanced solid tumor such as melanoma, head and neck, liver or kidney cancer.

The chain is built from TRBV5-1 and TRBJ2-7, with a possible D match to TRBD1 (5 bases). The CDR3 sequence is 14 residues long. Trimming took off 4 bases at V and 5 bases at J, with 16 bases between the two ends. CDR1 and CDR2 (germline): SGHRS, YFSETQ. CDR3 protein: CASSPTSGRDEQYF. CDR3 in DNA: TGCGCCAGCAGCCCCACCTCGGGCAGGGACGAGCAGTACTTC.

The chain links TRBV25-1 to TRBJ2-3; 7 positions match TRBD2. CDR1 and CDR2 from the germline V gene are MGHDK and SYGVNS. The CDR3 runs to 14 residues. Trimming took 5 bases from V and 6 from J; bases not matched to a gene: 8. The CDR3 DNA reads as TGTGCCAGCAGTCCCGCGGGAGTAGCGGATACGCAGTATTTT. Translation: CASSPAGVADTQYF.

The chain uses TRBV6-5 and TRBJ2-1; 9 nucleotides match TRBD1. V shed 6 bases, J shed 2 bases, and the junction held 5 bases outside the gene matches. Looked up from germline, CDR1 is MNHEY and CDR2 is SVGAGI. The CDR3 has 15 residues. The CDR3 sequence is CASREQGATYNEQFF. CDR3 DNA sequence: TGTGCCAGCAGGGAACAGGGGGCTACCTACAATGAGCAGTTCTTC.

This rearrangement joins TRBV4-1 to TRBJ2-7, with 8 bases aligning to TRBD2. From germline, CDR1 is MGHRA and CDR2 YSYEKL. The CDR3 loop spans 15 amino acids. The V gene end was trimmed by 1 base and the J gene end by 6 bases; junction bases not matched to a gene: 8. This CDR3 is CASSQGGGLGVEQYF. The CDR3 nucleotides are TGCGCCAGCAGCCAAGGGGGGGGACTAGGAGTCGAGCAGTACTTC.

The chain couples TRBV7-2 to TRBJ2-5, with a possible D match to TRBD1 (6 bases). The CDR3 covers 13 residues. V lost 3 bases and J 6 bases, leaving 11 bases between the germline ends. CDR1 is SGHTA and CDR2 is FQGNSA in the germline V gene. Here the CDR3 reads CASSLTGSQTQYF. CDR3 bases: TGTGCCAGCAGCTTGACAGGATCACAGACCCAGTACTTC.

The V call is TRBV6-6, the J call TRBJ1-5; D gene ambiguous. The CDR3 consists of 13 residues. Germline assignment: CDR1 MNHNY and CDR2 SVGAGI (reference sequence). V was clipped by 8 bases and J by 4 bases, with 12 bases between them. The CDR3 nucleotides read TGTGCCAGCTCGGACGGTTTTAATCAGCCCCAGCATTTT. It is translated as CASSDGFNQPQHF.

This clone was seen more than once but under ten times. The CDR3 sequence: CASSLKRLASSYNEQFF. In DNA form, the CDR3 reads TGTGCCAGCAGCTTGAAAAGACTAGCGAGCTCCTACAATGAGCAGTTCTTC. The chain employs TRBV5-6 and TRBJ2-1, with TRBD2 matching 8 bases. CDR1 SGHDT and CDR2 YYEEEE come from the germline V gene. V was pared by 1 base and J by 0 bases, with 6 bases of the junction left unmatched. The CDR3 is 17 residues long.

The rearrangement links TRBV30 to TRBJ1-3; perhaps TRBD1 as D (5 bases). CDR1 is GTSNPN and CDR2 is SVGIG in the germline V gene (reference sequence). V gave up 2 bases and J gave up 2 bases, with 10 bases separating them. The CDR3 covers 14 residues. CDR3 amino acids: CAWSQGQTGNTIYF. The DNA for the CDR3 is TGTGCCTGGAGTCAGGGCCAAACTGGAAACACCATATATTTT.

The rearrangement uses TRBV6-1 and TRBJ1-2; TRBD1 matches 9 bases. The CDR3 consists of 13 residues. CDR1 and CDR2 (germline): MNHNS, SASEGT. V shed 6 bases, J shed 2 bases, and the junction held 1 base outside the gene matches. The CDR3 coding sequence is TGTGCCAGCAGGGACAGGGGAAACTATGGCTACACCTTC. This encodes CASRDRGNYGYTF.

The V and J genes are TRBV28 and TRBJ1-4, with D unclear. The CDR3 sequence is 13 residues long. Germline V gives CDR1 MDHEN, CDR2 SYDVKM. CDR3 nucleotide sequence: TGTGCTAGCGGGAGGGTTCGAAATGAAAAACTGTTTTTT. Protein product: CASGRVRNEKLFF.

This chain uses TRBV27 with TRBJ1-1, with D tentatively TRBD1 (5 bases). Germline V gene data show CDR1 as MNHEY and CDR2 as SMNVEV (reference sequence). This CDR3 has 14 amino acids. The V end was cut by 0 bases, the J end by 5 bases, with 10 bases between. This CDR3 is CASSLSIGGTEAFF. CDR3 DNA sequence: TGTGCCAGCAGTTTATCGATTGGGGGGACTGAAGCTTTCTTT.

The rearrangement joins TRBV28 to TRBJ1-5; D remains ambiguous. Trimming took 4 bases from V and 4 from J, leaving 14 bases between them. Germline V lookup: CDR1 MDHEN, CDR2 SYDVKM. The CDR3 totals 15 residues. The CDR3 here is CASSSESLRNQPQHF. The CDR3, as DNA: TGTGCCAGCAGTTCAGAGTCCTTGAGGAATCAGCCCCAGCATTTT.

This clone was picked up a small number of times. DNA for the CDR3: TGTGCCAGCAGCAGGGGGGGACAGCCCCAGCATTTT. It yields the protein CASSRGGQPQHF. J is TRBJ1-5 and V is TRBV6-5; 7 bases are shared with TRBD1. This CDR3 is built from 12 residues. The V and J ends lost 6 bases and 7 bases, in that order; junction bases with no gene match: 3. CDR1 is MNHEY and CDR2 is SVGAGI in the germline V gene.

J is TRBJ2-2 and V is TRBV5-1; D not certain. The V and J ends lost 7 bases and 1 base respectively, with 11 bases between them. CDR3 size: 14 residues. The V gene's germline CDR1 is SGHRS and CDR2 YFSETQ. The CDR3 here is CASSPTRNTGELFF. Written as DNA, the CDR3 is TGCGCCAGCTCCCCGACAAGGAACACCGGGGAGCTGTTTTTT.

The table lists this clone with a few counts. The rearrangement joins TRBV5-1 to TRBJ1-1; D might be TRBD1 (5 bases). This CDR3 spans 14 amino acids. CDR1 SGHRS and CDR2 YFSETQ come from the germline V gene. Trimming shortened V by 3 bases and J by 0 bases, and 9 bases separated the two germline ends. In DNA, the CDR3 is TGCGCCAGCAGCTCGACAGATATGAACACTGAAGCTTTCTTT. Amino acid sequence: CASSSTDMNTEAFF.

V is TRBV4-3 and J is TRBJ2-1; no firm D call. Trimming left V 0 bases short and J 6 bases short, with 18 bases between. Germline values: CDR1 LGHNA, CDR2 YSLEER. CDR3 length: 17 residues. The CDR3 bases are TGCGCCAGCAGCCAAGATCTGATGGCCGGGCCTATCAATGAGCAGTTCTTC. Residues: CASSQDLMAGPINEQFF.

This clone was observed a handful of times. The V and J genes are TRBV9 and TRBJ2-1; possibly TRBD2 for D (5 bases). The V and J ends lost 5 bases and 4 bases respectively, with 16 bases between them. The CDR3 runs 15 residues. CDR1 and CDR2 (germline): SGDLS, YYNGEE. For the CDR3, the DNA is TGTGCCAGCAGTCTTACTAGTACCCTATACAATGAGCAGTTCTTC. Its translation is CASSLTSTLYNEQFF.